This record concerns one T cell receptor beta chain sequence. The data are from a study of brain T cells in children with intractable seizures. The method was immunoSEQ multiplex PCR; TCRdb's version includes in-frame clones alone and lacks a portion of them. This sample has about 76,000 clones, with approximately 94% found just once. Patients received at least one anti-epileptic drug before surgery. Trimming cost V 1 base and J 1 base, with 13 bases left between them. Germline CDR1 MNHNS, CDR2 SASEGT. The CDR3 is 16 amino acids. This chain joins TRBV6-1 and TRBJ1-1; D not resolved. The starting material was peripheral blood, obtained at surgery. This TCR came from a boy under two years old with tuberous sclerosis and intractable seizures. The CDR3 protein is CASSEGFDEGNTEAFF. DNA for the CDR3: TGTGCCAGCAGTGAAGGCTTTGATGAGGGGAACACTGAAGCTTTCTTT.